This T cell receptor beta chain was profiled in a study of blood T cell repertoires in COVID-19. Overall study context: The United States, Italy and Spain provided the acute and convalescent COVID-19 samples. Nucleic acid was either cDNA or gDNA, and it came from T cells, B-cell-depleted T cells, or PBMCs.

There are 16 residues in the CDR3. Germline CDR1 reads SGDLS; CDR2 reads YYNGEE. Trimming pared 0 bases from V and 3 bases from J, leaving 14 bases between. This clone has just one count. Per the original data handling: Quantification of nucleated cells was approximated via reference gene primer amplification. Generated by immunoSEQ multiplex PCR, the TCRdb table keeps only in-frame clones and is missing some. Clone size and V and J calls were adopted from that table, with D and trimming inferred from the DNA. Among hundreds of thousands of clones, 75% to 90% were seen once, and the ten largest hold 2% to 2.5%.

Sequences were obtained from peripheral blood. This sequence originates from a woman in her thirties who had recovered from COVID-19. The gene calls are TRBV9 and TRBJ2-3; D call uncertain. As DNA, the CDR3 is TGTGCCAGCAGCGTAGACCGGAGTTCTCAGACAGATACGCAGTATTTT. Translation: CASSVDRSSQTDTQYF.